The 25 T cell receptor beta chains in this list originate from one sample, sequenced in a study of Ad26.COV2.S vaccination and SARS-CoV-2 variants. Regarding treatment: 19 received Ad26.COV2.S at low or high dose, single or two shots; several received placebo; per-sample allocation not given. Each sample was drawn 63 days after the first injection (of vaccine or placebo). Measured with immunoSEQ multiplex PCR; TCRdb has only the in-frame clones, and not every one. The sample has about 680,000 clones; 89% are singletons. The sequencing here drew on peripheral blood, taken in a trial of Ad26.COV2.S vaccine versus placebo. These receptors were collected from a person aged 18 to 59 who received the Ad26.COV2.S COVID-19 vaccine or a placebo.

The rearrangement links TRBV6-2 or TRBV6-3 to TRBJ1-1; D gene uncertain. The length of the CDR3 is 12 residues. V was pared by 4 bases and J by 0 bases, with 3 bases between. Looked up from germline, CDR1 is MNHEY and CDR2 is SVGEGT. The CDR3 loop reads CASSFVNTEAFF. For the CDR3, the DNA is TGTGCCAGCAGTTTTGTGAACACTGAAGCTTTCTTT.

V and J are TRBV10-1 and TRBJ2-5; a weak D match, TRBD2 (6 bases). The CDR3 totals 16 residues. In germline, CDR1 is WNHNN, CDR2 SYGVQD (reference sequence). V lost 1 base to trimming and J lost 0 bases, with 12 bases between them. Here the CDR3 DNA reads TGCGCCAGCAGTGAGTTTTCTAGCGCTAACCAAGAGACCCAGTACTTC. It specifies CASSEFSSANQETQYF.

This clone is a singleton in its sample. The chain combines TRBV14 with TRBJ2-1; 7 nucleotides line up with TRBD1. CDR1 and CDR2 from the germline V gene are SGHDN and FVKESK. J was trimmed by 4 bases and V by 1 base; bases with no gene match: 1. The CDR3 consists of 14 residues. The CDR3 protein is CASSQGDRYNEQFF. As DNA, the CDR3 is TGTGCCAGCAGCCAAGGGGACAGATACAATGAGCAGTTCTTC. The whole variable domain, remainder taken from reference TRBV14 and TRBJ2-1, is EAGVTQFPSHSVIEKGQTVTLRCDPISGHDNLYWYRRVMGKEIKFLLHFVKESKQDESGMPNNRFLAERTGGTYSTLKVQPAELEDSGVYFCASSQGDRYNEQFFGPGTRLTVL.

This chain links TRBV4-2 with TRBJ2-1; the match to TRBD2 covers 14 bases. J was trimmed by 4 bases and V by 2 bases; bases with no gene match: 13. The CDR3 has 20 amino acids. Looked up from germline, CDR1 is LGHNA and CDR2 is YNFKEQ. DNA for the CDR3: TGTGCCAGCAGCCAAAGATTGGGGACTAGCGGGGGAGGGCGGTACAATGAGCAGTTCTTC. Its translation is CASSQRLGTSGGGRYNEQFF.

This clone has only a few counts. The rearrangement uses TRBV13 and TRBJ1-6; D perhaps matches TRBD1 (5 bases). The CDR3 is made up of 15 amino acids. V was pared by 6 bases and J by 7 bases, with 16 bases between. Germline CDR1 and CDR2: PRHDT and FYEKMQ (reference sequence). The CDR3 nucleotides are TGTGCCAGCAGATCAACCGGGACGTCAAATTCACCCCTCCACTTT. It yields the protein CASRSTGTSNSPLHF.

The chain joins TRBV2 to TRBJ1-6; TRBD1 matches at 10 bases. V trimming: 5 bases; J trimming: 10 bases; junction bases outside the gene matches: 5. CDR3 size: 14 residues. Germline V gives CDR1 SNHLY, CDR2 FYNNEI. CDR3 residues: CASSRDRGGSPLHF. The CDR3 nucleotides are TGTGCCAGCAGTCGGGACAGGGGAGGGTCACCCCTCCACTTT.

As concerns this clone: At the DNA level, this CDR3 is encoded by other sequences in the same sample as well. The chain employs TRBV19 and TRBJ2-7, with TRBD1 matching over 12 bases. Germline V CDR1 and CDR2: LNHDA, SQIVND (reference sequence). The CDR3 runs to 14 residues. The ends lost 6 bases at V and 4 bases at J; junction bases unmatched: 4. CDR3: CASSRDRGLYEQYF. DNA of the CDR3: TGTGCCAGTAGCCGGGACAGGGGGCTGTACGAGCAGTACTTC.

The V and J genes are TRBV2 and TRBJ2-1; possibly TRBD1 for D (6 bases). The ends were cut back, 6 bases at V and 5 bases at J, with 11 bases in the middle. The CDR3 sequence is 13 residues long. The germline V gene has CDR1 SNHLY and CDR2 FYNNEI. CDR3 in amino acids: CASSDWTDNEQFF. The CDR3 DNA reads TGTGCCAGCAGCGACTGGACAGACAATGAGCAGTTCTTC.

The chain uses TRBV7-2 and TRBJ2-6; no clear D gene. The CDR3 is 14 amino acids. Between the trimmed V and J ends, which lost 5 bases and 0 bases, there was a span of 5 bases. Per the germline V gene, CDR1 is SGHTA and CDR2 is FQGNSA. The CDR3 region is CASSPTSGANVLTF. The CDR3, as DNA: TGTGCCAGCAGCCCGACCTCTGGGGCCAACGTCCTGACTTTC. The full variable domain, with the rest looked up from reference TRBV7-2 and TRBJ2-6, is GAGVSQSPSNKVTEKGKDVELRCDPISGHTALYWYRQSLGQGLEFLIYFQGNSAPDKSGLPSDRFSAERTGGSVSTLTIQRTQQEDSAVYLCASSPTSGANVLTFGAGSRLTVL.

The chain links TRBV6-5 to TRBJ2-7, with D tentatively TRBD2 (7 bases). Trimming removed 10 bases from V and 5 bases from J, with 18 bases in between. The CDR3 runs to 13 residues. Germline CDR1 reads MNHEY; CDR2 reads SVGAGI. The CDR3 is CATQGGGGNEQYF. Here the CDR3 DNA reads TGTGCCACCCAAGGGGGAGGGGGAAACGAGCAGTACTTC.

The chain combines TRBV3-1 (or the pseudogene TRBV3-2) with TRBJ1-6, with D possibly being TRBD1 (5 bases). The germline CDR1 and CDR2 sequences are LGHDT and YNNKEL (reference sequence). With 4 bases removed from V and 9 bases from J, the gap between germline ends came to 13 bases. The CDR3 is 14 residues long. The CDR3 nucleotides are TGTGCCAGCAGCCCGTCGCAGGGAAGTTCACCCCTCCACTTT. Translation gives CASSPSQGSSPLHF.

The chain recombines TRBV27 with TRBJ1-1, with 8 bases matching TRBD1. J was trimmed by 3 bases and V by 5 bases; bases with no gene match: 2. The CDR3 is made up of 13 amino acids. Germline values: CDR1 MNHEY, CDR2 SMNVEV (reference sequence). The CDR3 DNA follows: TGTGCCAGCAGTGCGGACAGGGACACTGAAGCTTTCTTT. It yields the protein CASSADRDTEAFF.

The chain links TRBV19 to TRBJ2-7; 7 bases are shared with TRBD2. This CDR3 contains 16 residues. J was trimmed by 3 bases and V by 6 bases; bases with no gene match: 14. Germline V gene data show CDR1 as LNHDA and CDR2 as SQIVND (reference sequence). CDR3 sequence reads: CASRTPRGRRGYEQYF. The CDR3 DNA reads as TGTGCCAGTAGAACACCCCGCGGGAGAAGGGGCTACGAGCAGTACTTC. The full variable domain, rest sourced from reference TRBV19 and TRBJ2-7, is DGGITQSPKYLFRKEGQNVTLSCEQNLNHDAMYWYRQDPGQGLRLIYYSQIVNDFQKGDIAEGYSVSREKKESFPLTVTSAQKNPTAFYLCASRTPRGRRGYEQYFGPGTRLTVT.

The V and J genes are TRBV5-1 and TRBJ2-7; 16 nucleotides align to TRBD2. The CDR3 consists of 18 residues. Trimming cost V 4 bases and J 0 bases; bases outside gene matches: 7. Germline V gene lookup returns CDR1 SGHRS and CDR2 YFSETQ. The CDR3 loop is CASSEGLAGGSFSYEQYF. In DNA, the CDR3 is TGCGCCAGCAGCGAGGGACTAGCGGGAGGGTCCTTCTCCTACGAGCAGTACTTC.

This clone turned up a few times. The CDR3 coding sequence is TGTGCCAGCAGTGTAGAGACGAACACTGAAGCTTTCTTT. Its protein is CASSVETNTEAFF. The chain links TRBV2 to TRBJ1-1; D not certain. Germline assignment: CDR1 SNHLY and CDR2 FYNNEI. CDR3 length: 13 amino acids. Trimming cost V 4 bases and J 1 base, with 7 bases left between them. The full variable domain, with the rest looked up from reference TRBV2 and TRBJ1-1, is EPEVTQTPSHQVTQMGQEVILRCVPISNHLYFYWYRQILGQKVEFLVSFYNNEISEKSEIFDDQFSVERPDGSNFTLKIRSTKLEDSAMYFCASSVETNTEAFFGQGTRLTVV.

The V and J genes are TRBV15 and TRBJ2-7, with 10 bases identical to TRBD2. The CDR3 consists of 16 residues. V was pared by 3 bases and J by 5 bases, with 10 bases of the junction left unmatched. Germline V gives CDR1 LNHNV, CDR2 YYDKDF (reference sequence). The CDR3 spells CATSRAGTSARNEQYF. The CDR3 nucleotides are TGTGCCACCAGCAGGGCCGGGACTAGCGCTCGCAACGAGCAGTACTTC.

The chain links TRBV7-8 to TRBJ1-1, with a weak D call TRBD1 (6 bases). The germline V and J ends were trimmed by 1 base and 4 bases, with 10 bases remaining between them. This CDR3 comprises 14 residues. Germline lookup yields CDR1 SGHVS and CDR2 FQNEAQ. Written as DNA, the CDR3 is TGTGCCAGCAGCTTAGGTAGGGGGAGCACTGAAGCTTTCTTT. Translation gives CASSLGRGSTEAFF. Drawing the rest from reference TRBV7-8 and TRBJ1-1, the complete variable domain is GAGVSQSPRYKVAKRGQDVALRCDPISGHVSLFWYQQALGQGPEFLTYFQNEAQLDKSGLPSDRFFAERPEGSVSTLKIQRTQQEDSAVYLCASSLGRGSTEAFFGQGTRLTVV.

This sequence joins TRBV11-2 and TRBJ1-3; no reliable D call. The V gene lost 4 bases and the J gene lost 4 bases, with 11 bases spanning the gap. CDR3 size: 14 residues. CDR1 is SGHAT, CDR2 FQNNGV, per germline. CDR3 DNA sequence: TGTGCCAGCAGCTCCCGAACGGGGGGAAACACCATATATTTT. Protein: CASSSRTGGNTIYF. Full variable domain (rest looked up from reference TRBV11-2 and TRBJ1-3): EAGVAQSPRYKIIEKRQSVAFWCNPISGHATLYWYQQILGQGPKLLIQFQNNGVVDDSQLPKDRFSAERLKGVDSTLKIQPAKLEDSAVYLCASSSRTGGNTIYFGEGSWLTVV.

V gene TRBV5-1 combines with J gene TRBJ1-4; 8 bases are a match to TRBD1. Germline CDR1 is SGHRS and CDR2 is YFSETQ. The length of the CDR3 is 21 residues. The V segment lost 4 bases and the J segment 0 bases; nucleotides outside the gene matches: 20. This CDR3 reads CASSLAGGRGQHLATNEKLFF. The DNA for the CDR3 is TGCGCCAGCAGCCTCGCGGGGGGCAGGGGGCAACACCTTGCAACTAATGAAAAACTGTTTTTT.

The chain links TRBV6-2 or TRBV6-3 to TRBJ2-1; 16 nucleotides line up with TRBD2. The CDR3 spans 17 residues. The J segment lost 6 bases and the V segment lost 5 bases, leaving 7 bases of the junction unmatched. The germline CDR1 and CDR2 sequences are MNHEY and SVGEGT. In DNA form, the CDR3 reads TGTGCCAGCAGTCTGGGACTAGCGGGGGGGAGTCGCAATGAGCAGTTCTTC. It yields the protein CASSLGLAGGSRNEQFF.

The rearrangement links TRBV28 to TRBJ2-4; possibly TRBD1 or TRBD2 for D (6 bases each). The CDR3 totals 14 residues. Trimming shortened V by 2 bases and J by 6 bases, and 11 bases separated the two germline ends. Looked up from germline, CDR1 is MDHEN and CDR2 is SYDVKM. CDR3 amino acids: CASSLEGGSNIQYF. The CDR3 DNA reads TGTGCCAGCAGTTTAGAGGGGGGATCAAACATTCAGTACTTC.

This clone was counted between two and nine times. The chain has TRBV10-1 and TRBJ1-1; D is uncertain. This CDR3 is 11 amino acids long. Germline values: CDR1 WNHNN, CDR2 SYGVQD (reference sequence). V was pared by 9 bases and J by 8 bases, with 13 bases between. The CDR3 sequence is CARNDEWEAFF. The DNA for the CDR3 is TGCGCCAGGAACGACGAATGGGAAGCTTTCTTT.

The rearrangement links TRBV19 to TRBJ2-1, with no clear D. The CDR3 has 15 residues. CDR1 is LNHDA and CDR2 is SQIVND in the germline V gene (reference sequence). The V end was cut by 5 bases, the J end by 8 bases, with 19 bases between. The CDR3 DNA reads as TGTGCCAGTAGTGCCGCCCCGTCGGCCTTCGATGAGCAGTTCTTC. Translating it yields CASSAAPSAFDEQFF.

V usage is TRBV5-1 and J usage is TRBJ2-3; 8 nucleotides agree with TRBD2. The V and J ends lost 1 base and 4 bases, in that order; junction bases with no gene match: 8. The CDR3 consists of 16 residues. CDR1 and CDR2 from the germline V gene are SGHRS and YFSETQ. Here the CDR3 reads CASSLPVAGKADTQYF. The DNA of the CDR3 is TGCGCCAGCAGCTTGCCGGTAGCGGGGAAGGCAGATACGCAGTATTTT.

V usage is TRBV4-3 and J usage is TRBJ1-2; D is unclear. Trimming cost V 0 bases and J 7 bases, with 18 bases left between them. CDR1 and CDR2 from the germline V gene are LGHNA and YSLEER. The CDR3 has 16 amino acids. CDR3 DNA: TGCGCCAGCAGCCAAGATCTCACGGGGAGTTGGCTTGGCTACACCTTC. This sequence encodes CASSQDLTGSWLGYTF.